Sequencing of this TCR beta chain was carried out in a study of early T cells in non-severe SARS-CoV-2 infection (dated by TCRdb to 2020 to 2022). Regarding the study in general: Bulk RNA from unsorted whole blood was used for TCR sequencing, so alpha and beta chains could not be paired.

The study was a case-control design nested within a healthcare worker cohort in London, UK, with weekly nasopharyngeal swab PCR tests and blood sampling. Healthcare workers were recruited during the week of the UK lockdown, between 23 and 31 March 2020, and followed weekly for up to roughly 16 weeks. Libraries were made using 5' RACE. Sequencing was performed on a NextSeq 500. In the TCR library protocol, unique molecular identifiers were attached to individual cDNA molecules to correct for PCR bias and sequencing error. Sequencing covered both TCR alpha and beta chains, and within each sample the abundances of alpha and beta sequences were tightly co-correlated. In the original analysis: Decombinator V4 was used to annotate the V gene, J gene and CDR3 of the TCR sequences. Expanded TCRs were defined as changing significantly between any two time points under a Poisson model with p below 0.0001. TCR abundances were normalised to the total number of TCRs sequenced per sample and expressed as counts per million. TRAV1-2 paired with TRAJ12, TRAJ20 or TRAJ33 defined MAIT TCRs, while TRAV10 paired with TRAJ18 defined iNKT TCRs. VDJdb, accessed 1 November 2021, was searched for CMV, EBV and SARS-CoV-2 annotated TCRs, excluding TCRs annotated for multiple antigens. TCRdb reran the public reads through fastp at Q25 and MiXCR, keeping productive beta chains. CDR3 protein sequences are deduplicated, and each keeps its most common genes and DNA. The V and J calls, along with clone size, are taken from TCRdb and not from the paper's own processing. The table for this sample lists fewer than 130,000 distinct CDR3 sequences; over 9.5% of them were counted only once. The ten largest clones capture less than 4.5% of the sample.

This clonotype showed up just a few times. No cognate antigen has been identified for it. Qualities for individual bases were not recorded, and no much larger clone is one base off. The CDR3 numbers 15 residues from cysteine through phenylalanine. Solely the CDR3 DNA is kept, with 45 bases framed from the first base. V lost 4 bases and J lost 1 base; the stretch between them is 14 bases long. Based on the germline V gene (reference sequence), the CDR1 and CDR2 sequences are DFQATT and SNEGSKA. Study-level results and caveats: VDJdb matching was skewed toward anti-spike CD8 responses, so virus-specific expansions were likely underestimated and private and CD4 specificities were missed.

This sequence was found in an adult who was a healthcare worker with PCR-confirmed SARS-CoV-2 infection or an uninfected control (not recorded which). The sequence joins TRBV20-1 to TRBJ2-1, with TRBD2 tentatively as D gene (5 bases match). The specimen was whole blood, collected at baseline. The CDR3 reads CSANPIARSYNEQFF. The sequence in DNA is TGCAGTGCTAACCCCATAGCGAGGTCCTACAATGAGCAGTTCTTC.